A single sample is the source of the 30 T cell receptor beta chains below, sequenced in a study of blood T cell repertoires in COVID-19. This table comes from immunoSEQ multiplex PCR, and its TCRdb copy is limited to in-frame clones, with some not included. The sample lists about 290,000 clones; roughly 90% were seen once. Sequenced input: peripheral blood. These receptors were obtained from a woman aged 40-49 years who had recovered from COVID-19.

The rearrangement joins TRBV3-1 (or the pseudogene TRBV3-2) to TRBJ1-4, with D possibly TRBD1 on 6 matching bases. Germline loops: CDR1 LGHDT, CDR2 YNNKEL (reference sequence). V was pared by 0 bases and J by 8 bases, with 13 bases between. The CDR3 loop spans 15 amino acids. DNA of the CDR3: TGTGCCAGCAGCCAAGATCGAGGGGGGGCGGAAAAACTGTTTTTT. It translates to CASSQDRGGAEKLFF.

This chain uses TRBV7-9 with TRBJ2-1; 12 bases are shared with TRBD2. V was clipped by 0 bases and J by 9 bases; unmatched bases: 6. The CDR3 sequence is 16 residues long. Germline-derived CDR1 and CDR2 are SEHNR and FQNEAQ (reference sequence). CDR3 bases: TGTGCCAGCAGCTTAGCGCGACTAGCGGGGGAGGGTGAGCAGTTCTTC. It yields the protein CASSLARLAGEGEQFF.

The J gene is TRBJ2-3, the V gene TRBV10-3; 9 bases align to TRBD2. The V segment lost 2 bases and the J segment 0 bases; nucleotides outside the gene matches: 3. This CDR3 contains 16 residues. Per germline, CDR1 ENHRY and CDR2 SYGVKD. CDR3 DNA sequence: TGTGCCATCAGTGAGCAGACTAGCGGAAGCACAGATACGCAGTATTTT. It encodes CAISEQTSGSTDTQYF.

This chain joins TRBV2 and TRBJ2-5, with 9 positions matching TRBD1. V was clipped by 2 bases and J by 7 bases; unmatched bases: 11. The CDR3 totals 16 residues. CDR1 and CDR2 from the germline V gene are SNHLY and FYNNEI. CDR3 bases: TGTGCCAGCAGTGAACAAGGTACAGGGGGCGGATGGACCCAGTACTTC. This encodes CASSEQGTGGGWTQYF.

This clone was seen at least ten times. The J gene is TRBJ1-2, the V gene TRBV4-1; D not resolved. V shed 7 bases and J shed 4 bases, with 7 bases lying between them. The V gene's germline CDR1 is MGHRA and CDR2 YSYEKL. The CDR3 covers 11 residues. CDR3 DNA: TGCGCCAGCATACGGGGCTATGGCTACACCTTC. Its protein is CASIRGYGYTF.

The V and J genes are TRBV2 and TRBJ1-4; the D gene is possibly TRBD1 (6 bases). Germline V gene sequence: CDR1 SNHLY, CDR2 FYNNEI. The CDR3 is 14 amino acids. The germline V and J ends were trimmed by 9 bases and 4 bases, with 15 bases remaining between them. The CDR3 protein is CASDTGHSNEKLFF. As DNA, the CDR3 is TGTGCCAGTGATACAGGGCATAGTAATGAAAAACTGTTTTTT.

CDR3: CSVARGNTIYF. Written as DNA, the CDR3 is TGCAGCGTTGCCAGGGGAAACACCATATATTTT. The V and J genes are TRBV29-1 and TRBJ1-3; D unclear. V dropped 4 bases and J dropped 4 bases, with 5 bases sitting between them. The CDR3 loop spans 11 amino acids. CDR1 SQVTM and CDR2 ANQGSEA come from the germline V gene.

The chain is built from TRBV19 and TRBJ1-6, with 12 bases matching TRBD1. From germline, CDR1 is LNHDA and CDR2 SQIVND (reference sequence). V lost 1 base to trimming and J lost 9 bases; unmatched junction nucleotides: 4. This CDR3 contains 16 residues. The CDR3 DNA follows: TGTGCCAGTAGTATAGTTGGGACAGGGGGCCGTTCACCCCTCCACTTT. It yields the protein CASSIVGTGGRSPLHF.

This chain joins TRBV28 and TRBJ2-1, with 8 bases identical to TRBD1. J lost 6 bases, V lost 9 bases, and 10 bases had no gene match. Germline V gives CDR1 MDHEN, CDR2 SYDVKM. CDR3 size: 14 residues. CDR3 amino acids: CASVTGQAVNEQFF. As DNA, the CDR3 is TGTGCCAGTGTCACGGGACAGGCAGTCAATGAGCAGTTCTTC.

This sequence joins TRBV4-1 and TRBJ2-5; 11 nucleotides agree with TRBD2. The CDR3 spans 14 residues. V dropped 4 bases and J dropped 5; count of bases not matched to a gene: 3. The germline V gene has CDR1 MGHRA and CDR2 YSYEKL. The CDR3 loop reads CASSPRTSGETQYF. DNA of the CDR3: TGCGCCAGCAGCCCGAGGACTAGCGGGGAGACCCAGTACTTC.

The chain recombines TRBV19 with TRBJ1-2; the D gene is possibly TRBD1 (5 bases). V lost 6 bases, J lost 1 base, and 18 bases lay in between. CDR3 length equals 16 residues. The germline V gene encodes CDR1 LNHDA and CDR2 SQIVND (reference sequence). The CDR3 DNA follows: TGTGCCAGTAGCTCCGACCAGGGCGCCGGTAACTATGGCTACACCTTC. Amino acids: CASSSDQGAGNYGYTF.

CDR3 sequence reads: CASSSNSNYGYTF. The CDR3 nucleotides read TGTGCCAGCAGCTCTAACAGTAACTATGGCTACACCTTC. The chain employs TRBV9 and TRBJ1-2; D remains ambiguous. This CDR3 contains 13 residues. Germline V CDR1 and CDR2: SGDLS, YYNGEE. Trimming shortened V by 4 bases and J by 1 base, and 8 bases separated the two germline ends.

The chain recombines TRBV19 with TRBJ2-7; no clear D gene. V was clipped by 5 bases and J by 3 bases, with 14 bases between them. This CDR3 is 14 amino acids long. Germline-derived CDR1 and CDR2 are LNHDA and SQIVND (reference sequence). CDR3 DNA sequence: TGTGCCAGTAGTGGGCAGGTGACCAACTACGAGCAGTACTTC. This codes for CASSGQVTNYEQYF.

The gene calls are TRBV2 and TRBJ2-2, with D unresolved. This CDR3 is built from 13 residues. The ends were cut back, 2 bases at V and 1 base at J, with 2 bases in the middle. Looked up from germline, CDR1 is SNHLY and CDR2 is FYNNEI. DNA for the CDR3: TGTGCCAGCAGTGAACAGAACACCGGGGAGCTGTTTTTT. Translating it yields CASSEQNTGELFF.

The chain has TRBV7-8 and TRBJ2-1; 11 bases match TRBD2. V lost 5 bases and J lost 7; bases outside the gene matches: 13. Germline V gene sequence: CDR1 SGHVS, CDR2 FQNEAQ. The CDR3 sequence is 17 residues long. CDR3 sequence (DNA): TGTGCCAGCAGCCCGGATAGACTAGCGGGATTTGGGAATGAGCAGTTCTTC. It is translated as CASSPDRLAGFGNEQFF. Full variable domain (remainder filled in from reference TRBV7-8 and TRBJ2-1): GAGVSQSPRYKVAKRGQDVALRCDPISGHVSLFWYQQALGQGPEFLTYFQNEAQLDKSGLPSDRFFAERPEGSVSTLKIQRTQQEDSAVYLCASSPDRLAGFGNEQFFGPGTRLTVL.

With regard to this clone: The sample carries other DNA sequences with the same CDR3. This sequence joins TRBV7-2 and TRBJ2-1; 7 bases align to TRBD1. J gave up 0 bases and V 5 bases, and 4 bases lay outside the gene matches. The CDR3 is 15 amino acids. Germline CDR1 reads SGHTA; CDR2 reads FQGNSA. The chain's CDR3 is CASSLQGSSYNEQFF. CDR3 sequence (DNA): TGTGCCAGCAGCCTACAGGGGAGCTCCTACAATGAGCAGTTCTTC.

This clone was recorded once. The CDR3 is CASSPGPLNEQFF. Here the CDR3 DNA reads TGTGCCAGCAGTCCAGGGCCCCTCAATGAGCAGTTCTTC. V gene TRBV21-1 combines with J gene TRBJ2-1; the table's D call, TRBD1, has no DNA check behind it. TRBV21-1 is assigned pseudogene status. This CDR3 comprises 13 residues.

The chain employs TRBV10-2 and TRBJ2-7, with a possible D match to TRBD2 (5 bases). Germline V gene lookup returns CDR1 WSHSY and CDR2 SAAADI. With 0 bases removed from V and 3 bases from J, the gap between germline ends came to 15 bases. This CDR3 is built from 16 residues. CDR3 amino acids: CASSESGRRDNYEQYF. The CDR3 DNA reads TGCGCCAGCAGTGAGTCGGGCCGTCGGGATAACTACGAGCAGTACTTC.

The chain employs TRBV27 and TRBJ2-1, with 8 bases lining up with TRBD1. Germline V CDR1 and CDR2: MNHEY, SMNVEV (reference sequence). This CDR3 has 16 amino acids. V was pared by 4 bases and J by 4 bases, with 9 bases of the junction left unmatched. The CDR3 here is CASSSGQGGRYNEQFF. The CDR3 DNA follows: TGTGCCAGCAGTTCTGGACAGGGCGGCCGTTACAATGAGCAGTTCTTC.

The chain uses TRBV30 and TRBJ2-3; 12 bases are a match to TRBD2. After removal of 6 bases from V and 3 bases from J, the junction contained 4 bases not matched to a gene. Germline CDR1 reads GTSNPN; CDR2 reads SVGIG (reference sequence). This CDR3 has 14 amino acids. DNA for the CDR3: TGTGCCTGCGGACTAGCGGGATCAACAGATACGCAGTATTTT. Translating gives CACGLAGSTDTQYF.

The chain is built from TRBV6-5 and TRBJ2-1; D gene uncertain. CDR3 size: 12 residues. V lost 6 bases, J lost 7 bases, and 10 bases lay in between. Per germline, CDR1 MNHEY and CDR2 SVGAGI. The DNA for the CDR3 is TGTGCCAGCAGACTAAATGAAAATGAGCAGTTCTTC. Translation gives CASRLNENEQFF.

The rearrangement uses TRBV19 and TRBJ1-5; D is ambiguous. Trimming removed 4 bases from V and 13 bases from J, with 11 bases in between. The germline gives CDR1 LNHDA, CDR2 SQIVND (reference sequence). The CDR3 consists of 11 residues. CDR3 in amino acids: CASSNGRNQHF. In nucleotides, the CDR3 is TGTGCCAGTAGTAACGGGAGAAATCAGCATTTT. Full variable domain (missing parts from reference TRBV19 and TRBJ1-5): DGGITQSPKYLFRKEGQNVTLSCEQNLNHDAMYWYRQDPGQGLRLIYYSQIVNDFQKGDIAEGYSVSREKKESFPLTVTSAQKNPTAFYLCASSNGRNQHFGDGTRLSIL.

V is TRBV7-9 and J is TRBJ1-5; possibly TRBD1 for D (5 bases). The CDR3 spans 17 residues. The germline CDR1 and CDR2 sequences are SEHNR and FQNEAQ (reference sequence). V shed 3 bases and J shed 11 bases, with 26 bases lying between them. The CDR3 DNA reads TGTGCCAGCAGCTTGTCACGTACAGGACCACAGCGGGAGGCCCAGCATTTT. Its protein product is CASSLSRTGPQREAQHF.

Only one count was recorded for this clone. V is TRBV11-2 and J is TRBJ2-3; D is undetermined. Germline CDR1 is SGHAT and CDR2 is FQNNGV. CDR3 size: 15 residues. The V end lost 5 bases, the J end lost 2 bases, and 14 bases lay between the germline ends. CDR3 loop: CASSLRLATTDTQYF. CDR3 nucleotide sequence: TGTGCCAGCAGCCTTCGACTGGCGACCACAGATACGCAGTATTTT.

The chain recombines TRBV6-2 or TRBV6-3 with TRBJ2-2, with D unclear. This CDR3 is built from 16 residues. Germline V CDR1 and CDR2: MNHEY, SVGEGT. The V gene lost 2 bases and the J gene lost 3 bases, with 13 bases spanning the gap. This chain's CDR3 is CASSYANSRHTGELFF. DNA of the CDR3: TGTGCCAGCAGTTACGCGAACTCTAGGCACACCGGGGAGCTGTTTTTT.

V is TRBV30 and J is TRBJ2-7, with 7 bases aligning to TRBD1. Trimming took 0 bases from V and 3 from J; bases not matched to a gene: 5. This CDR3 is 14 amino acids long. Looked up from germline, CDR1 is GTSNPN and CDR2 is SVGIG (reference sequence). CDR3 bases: TGTGCCTGGAGTGTACCCACAGGGGACTACGAGCAGTACTTC. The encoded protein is CAWSVPTGDYEQYF.

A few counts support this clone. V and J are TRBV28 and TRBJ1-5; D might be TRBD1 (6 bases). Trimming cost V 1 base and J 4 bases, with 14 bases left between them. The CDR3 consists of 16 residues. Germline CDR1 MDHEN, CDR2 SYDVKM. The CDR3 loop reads CASSLLTGIGNQPQHF. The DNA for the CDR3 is TGTGCCAGCAGTTTATTAACAGGGATAGGGAATCAGCCCCAGCATTTT.

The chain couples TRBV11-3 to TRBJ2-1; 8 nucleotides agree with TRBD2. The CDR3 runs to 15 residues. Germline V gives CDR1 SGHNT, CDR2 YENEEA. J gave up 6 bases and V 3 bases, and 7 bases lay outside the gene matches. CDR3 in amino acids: CASSFGAGEGNEQFF. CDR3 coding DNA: TGTGCCAGCAGCTTCGGAGCGGGAGAAGGCAATGAGCAGTTCTTC. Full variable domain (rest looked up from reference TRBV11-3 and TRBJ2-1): EAGVVQSPRYKIIEKKQPVAFWCNPISGHNTLYWYLQNLGQGPELLIRYENEEAVDDSQLPKDRFSAERLKGVDSTLKIQPAELGDSAVYLCASSFGAGEGNEQFFGPGTRLTVL.

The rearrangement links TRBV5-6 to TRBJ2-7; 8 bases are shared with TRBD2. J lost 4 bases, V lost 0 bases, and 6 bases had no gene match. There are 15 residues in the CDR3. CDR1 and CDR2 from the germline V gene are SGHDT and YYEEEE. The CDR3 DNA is TGTGCCAGCAGCTTGGCCTTAGGCGGGAGGTACGAGCAGTACTTC. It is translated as CASSLALGGRYEQYF.

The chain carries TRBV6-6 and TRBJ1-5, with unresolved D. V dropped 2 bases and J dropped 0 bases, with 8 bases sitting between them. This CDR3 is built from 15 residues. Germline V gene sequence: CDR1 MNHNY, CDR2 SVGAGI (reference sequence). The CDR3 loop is CASSYGQVSNQPQHF. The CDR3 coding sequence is TGTGCCAGCAGTTACGGGCAGGTTAGCAATCAGCCCCAGCATTTT.